The T cell receptor beta chain described here comes from a study of tissue T cells after allogeneic stem cell transplantation. The CDR3 spans 16 residues. Trimming took 0 bases from V and 0 from J, leaving 9 bases between them. Germline-derived CDR1 and CDR2 are LGHNA and YSLEER. Sequenced by immunoSEQ multiplex PCR; TCRdb stores in-frame clones only, minus some. Here the sample spans 9,500 to 15,000 clones, around 70% being singletons. This clone occurred a few times. Its specificity is not known. Overall study results and limits: Anatomically similar tissues had similar TCR repertoires within each patient. Limitations included a small, clinically heterogeneous cohort and limited sampling depth.

The source of this sequence is a woman between 18 and 55 years old with breast cancer. The sequencing here drew on tissue from the right colon, taken at autopsy. The chain links TRBV4-3 to TRBJ2-1, with a weak D call TRBD2 (5 bases). The CDR3 is CASSQEAGRSYNEQFF. CDR3 nucleotide sequence: TGCGCCAGCAGCCAAGAGGCGGGCCGCTCCTACAATGAGCAGTTCTTC.